This T cell receptor beta chain was identified during a study of siplizumab effects on memory and regulatory T cells. Generated by immunoSEQ multiplex PCR, the TCRdb table keeps only in-frame clones and is missing some. The sample has almost 20,000 clones; 44% are singletons. On this clone itself: Its antigen is unidentified.

The CDR3 loop spans 13 amino acids. With 4 bases removed from V and 1 base from J, the gap between germline ends came to 7 bases. Germline CDR1 SGHVS, CDR2 FQNEAQ. As described, mixed lymphocyte reaction cells underwent coculture at 37°C for a duration of approximately six days. This receptor was identified in a human donor in good health; the cells came from an allogeneic mixed lymphocyte reaction. Some clones in this sample may be carry-over from other donors' samples. V and J are TRBV7-8 and TRBJ2-5; weak D call: TRBD2 (6 bases). The material sequenced was CFSE-low (dividing) CD4+ T cells sorted from an allogeneic mixed lymphocyte reaction. The chain's CDR3 is CASSWGLQETQYF. The CDR3 bases are TGTGCCAGCAGCTGGGGACTCCAAGAGACCCAGTACTTC. The entire variable domain, with the rest obtained from reference TRBV7-8 and TRBJ2-5, is as follows: GAGVSQSPRYKVAKRGQDVALRCDPISGHVSLFWYQQALGQGPEFLTYFQNEAQLDKSGLPSDRFFAERPEGSVSTLKIQRTQQEDSAVYLCASSWGLQETQYFGPGTRLLVL.